The present T cell receptor beta chain was sequenced within a study of CD8+ T cells in alopecia areata. Study as a whole: A 6-month off-drug phase came after tofacitinib, which had lasted 6 to 18 months. Treated patients' severity was scored by percentage of affected scalp area.

Study-wide findings and caveats: Many expanded lesional clones remained in scalp and blood on tofacitinib.

Regarding this clone: Its antigen is unidentified.

Investigators isolated RNA and reverse transcribed it into cDNA to act as the sequencing template. Produced via immunoSEQ multiplex PCR; TCRdb's table is partial and in-frame only. Here the sample spans 170,000 or so clones, 40% to 65% being singletons. Trimming took 4 bases from V and 5 from J, leaving 8 bases between them. This CDR3 has 11 amino acids. Germline lookup yields CDR1 DFQATT and CDR2 SNEGSKA (reference sequence). Treatment of the sample: oral pan-JAK inhibitor, 5-10 mg twice daily. Both peripheral blood and punch biopsies of lesional scalp skin were obtained from patients who had alopecia areata.

The sequences come from CD8+ T cells sorted from blood, collected at week 24, from a patient treated with tofacitinib. The V gene is TRBV20-1, the J gene TRBJ2-5; D gene uncertain. The origin of this receptor is a human donor with alopecia areata. The CDR3 bases are TGCAGTGCTACAGAGGCCGAGACCCAGTACTTC. This sequence encodes CSATEAETQYF.